These 6 T cell receptor beta chains were sequenced from one sample in a study of T cell responses to AZD1222 COVID-19 vaccine. Data came from immunoSEQ multiplex PCR; TCRdb stores just in-frame clones and leaves some out. The sample holds fewer than 130,000 clones, nearly 90% seen once. This sample comprised peripheral blood, obtained 28 days after the second AZD1222 dose. These receptors were obtained from an adult who received the AZD1222 COVID-19 vaccine.

This CDR3 is CASRDTANTEAFF. CDR3 DNA sequence: TGCGCCAGCAGGGACACGGCGAACACTGAAGCTTTCTTT. The chain is built from TRBV10-1 and TRBJ1-1; tentatively, D is TRBD1 (5 bases). The CDR3 extends over 13 amino acids. V lost 6 bases and J lost 1, with 9 bases in between. Germline V gene sequence: CDR1 WNHNN, CDR2 SYGVQD (reference sequence).

The chain is built from TRBV28 and TRBJ1-2; 11 nucleotides align to TRBD1. Germline-derived CDR1 and CDR2 are MDHEN and SYDVKM. This CDR3 is built from 17 residues. Trimming removed 1 base from V and 7 bases from J; junction bases left unmatched: 11. The CDR3 nucleotides read TGTGCCAGCAGTTTATTAAGGCCGGGACAGGGGGTGGGTGGCTACACCTTC. Its translation is CASSLLRPGQGVGGYTF.

The V gene is TRBV7-2, the J gene TRBJ1-4, with D unresolved. Trimming shortened V by 5 bases and J by 2 bases, and 12 bases separated the two germline ends. This CDR3 region has 15 residues. Germline V gene lookup returns CDR1 SGHTA and CDR2 FQGNSA. CDR3: CASSLLGGTNEKLFF. Here the CDR3 DNA reads TGTGCCAGCAGCCTCCTGGGTGGCACTAATGAAAAACTGTTTTTT.

The chain employs TRBV6-6 and TRBJ2-7, with 8 bases lining up with TRBD1. V gave up 2 bases and J gave up 7 bases; unmatched junction bases: 7. The CDR3 is 14 residues long. The germline V gene has CDR1 MNHNY and CDR2 SVGAGI (reference sequence). The CDR3 sequence: CASSYVQGAGEQYF. In nucleotides, the CDR3 is TGTGCCAGCAGTTACGTGCAGGGGGCGGGGGAGCAGTACTTC.

The rearrangement links TRBV9 to TRBJ1-1; TRBD1 agrees at 8 bases. Germline-derived CDR1 and CDR2 are SGDLS and YYNGEE. V trimming: 3 bases; J trimming: 4 bases; junction bases outside the gene matches: 5. The CDR3 spans 14 residues. The CDR3 DNA is TGTGCCAGCAGCGGACCGACAGGGGTCACTGAAGCTTTCTTT. It codes for CASSGPTGVTEAFF.

The CDR3 here is CASSQWVRDDTDTQYF. The CDR3 DNA reads as TGCGCCAGCAGCCAGTGGGTCAGGGACGACACAGATACGCAGTATTTT. The chain couples TRBV4-3 to TRBJ2-3, with D perhaps TRBD1 or TRBD2 (5 bases each). This CDR3 is 16 amino acids long. V lost 3 bases and J 2 bases, leaving 15 bases between the germline ends. CDR1 and CDR2 (germline): LGHNA, YSLEER.